This T cell receptor beta chain was sequenced for a study of human T cells and chemical hapten exposure. TCRdb reanalysed the RACE reads using MiXCR and keeps one entry per CDR3 protein. Of approximately 100,000 distinct CDR3 sequences listed, approximately 10% are singletons. The CDR3 runs to 14 residues. V gave up 6 bases and J gave up 0 bases, with 15 bases separating them. From germline, CDR1 is SQVTM and CDR2 ANQGSEA. Time point described: patch test 1, 2 weeks after DPC sensitization. The treatment was: therapeutic diphenylcyclopropenone sensitization with weekly scalp DPC. This sample comprised whole blood, obtained in connection with sensitization to the hapten diphenylcyclopropenone (DPC). This chain connects TRBV29-1 to TRBJ2-7; D gene uncertain. This clonotype was obtained from a woman aged 40-49 years with alopecia areata. Some clones in this sample may be carry-over from other donors' samples. Here the CDR3 reads CSVTPTTSSYEQYF. In DNA form, the CDR3 reads TGCAGCGTAACTCCCACAACAAGCTCCTACGAGCAGTACTTC.